A single sample gave rise to the 10 T cell receptor beta chains below, sequenced in a study of T and B cells in COVID-19 patients. BIOMED2 TRB-A/B primer pools were used in multiplex TRB PCR. TCRdb re-derived calls from the multiplex PCR reads in MiXCR, one entry per CDR3 protein. The repertoire holds almost 6,000 distinct CDR3 sequences, with roughly a quarter as singletons. From blood, roughly 250-550 ng of genomic DNA served as TRB template. Sequenced: blood. These receptors originate from a human donor with active COVID-19.

By sample fraction, this clonotype is large (0.1 to 1%). V usage is TRBV19 and J usage is TRBJ2-1; D assignment may be TRBD1 or TRBD2 (5 bases each). Germline V gene sequence: CDR1 LNHDA, CDR2 SQIVND (reference sequence). The CDR3 consists of 15 residues. V gave up 6 bases and J gave up 5 bases, with 17 bases separating them. CDR3 in DNA: TGTGCCAGTAGATTGACCGGGACGACCGACAATGAGCAGTTCTTC. This translates into CASRLTGTTDNEQFF.

This clonotype occurred many times. The chain joins TRBV6-1 to TRBJ1-3; 9 bases agree with TRBD1. V was pared by 1 base and J by 6 bases, with 4 bases of the junction left unmatched. CDR3 size: 15 residues. Germline V gene data show CDR1 as MNHNS and CDR2 as SASEGT. CDR3 loop: CASSEEDRGVNTIYF. CDR3 sequence (DNA): TGTGCCAGCAGTGAAGAAGACAGGGGGGTAAACACCATATATTTT.

Only a few counts were recorded for this clonotype. This chain links TRBV4-3 with TRBJ2-2; the D gene is possibly TRBD1 (6 bases). Deletions cut 2 bases from V and 5 bases from J, with 6 bases between. Germline values: CDR1 LGHNA, CDR2 YSLEER. The CDR3 has 13 residues. CDR3 in amino acids: CASSQTGTGELFF. CDR3 nucleotide sequence: TGCGCCAGCAGCCAAACAGGGACCGGGGAGCTGTTTTTT.

This clonotype was seen at least ten times. This chain joins TRBV14 and TRBJ2-7, with 11 bases fitting TRBD2. The J segment lost 4 bases and the V segment lost 4 bases, leaving 6 bases of the junction unmatched. The CDR3 sequence is 15 residues long. CDR1 SGHDN and CDR2 FVKESK come from the germline V gene. CDR3 sequence: CASSLFSGREYEQYF. The CDR3 DNA sequence: TGTGCCAGCAGCCTCTTTAGCGGGAGGGAGTACGAGCAGTACTTC.

This clonotype is medium-sized by share. The chain combines TRBV6-5 with TRBJ1-1, with unresolved D. The germline gives CDR1 MNHEY, CDR2 SVGAGI. V lost 4 bases and J lost 1, with 13 bases in between. The CDR3 is made up of 15 amino acids. This CDR3 reads CASSSPFRANTEAFF. CDR3 nucleotide sequence: TGTGCCAGCAGTTCCCCCTTTAGAGCGAACACTGAAGCTTTCTTT.

V gene TRBV29-1 combines with J gene TRBJ2-5, with 8 bases identical to TRBD2. Germline trimming cut 3 bases from V and 9 bases from J; bases unmatched to any gene: 6. The CDR3 runs to 12 residues. Germline V gene sequence: CDR1 SQVTM, CDR2 ANQGSEA. The CDR3 reads CSVDKAGGAQYF. The CDR3 nucleotides read TGCAGCGTTGATAAGGCGGGGGGTGCCCAGTACTTC.

This clonotype was recorded only once. V and J are TRBV5-1 and TRBJ1-1, with D possibly matching TRBD1 (5 bases). The CDR3 loop spans 16 amino acids. V was cut by 4 bases and J by 1 base, with 17 bases left in between. From germline, CDR1 is SGHRS and CDR2 YFSETQ. CDR3 coding DNA: TGCGCCAGCAGCGTGCCTTCCGGGACGAGGAACACTGAAGCTTTCTTT. This translates into CASSVPSGTRNTEAFF.

This clonotype came up many times. The chain couples TRBV5-1 to TRBJ2-3, with a weak D call TRBD2 (6 bases). Germline lookup yields CDR1 SGHRS and CDR2 YFSETQ. The length of the CDR3 is 14 residues. Trimming removed 5 bases at V and 8 bases at J, with 18 bases between. The chain's CDR3 is CASRWSSERATQYF. The CDR3 DNA reads as TGCGCCAGCAGATGGTCTAGCGAGAGGGCTACGCAGTATTTT.

This clonotype was seen more than once but under ten times. CDR3 region: CASSYGGEQYF. The CDR3 DNA sequence: TGTGCCAGCAGCTACGGGGGCGAGCAGTACTTC. The chain employs TRBV7-2 and TRBJ2-7; tentative D call: TRBD2 (6 bases). The CDR3 has 11 residues. V was clipped by 4 bases and J by 6 bases, with 7 bases between them. From germline, CDR1 is SGHTA and CDR2 FQGNSA.

Judged by abundance, this clonotype is medium-sized. The chain is built from TRBV19 and TRBJ2-5; 8 bases align to TRBD2. CDR1 is LNHDA, CDR2 SQIVND, per germline (reference sequence). The CDR3 extends over 17 amino acids. Losses at the gene ends were 6 bases for V and 0 bases for J; bases not matched to a gene: 12. The CDR3 sequence: CASRDRGSGAYQETQYF. The CDR3 DNA reads TGTGCCAGTAGAGATAGGGGTAGCGGGGCGTACCAAGAGACCCAGTACTTC.